A single sample gave rise to the 18 T cell receptor beta chains below, sequenced in a study of cytomegalovirus exposure and HLA in healthy donors. PCR was performed using 60 Vbeta and 13 Jbeta primers. Here immunoSEQ multiplex PCR was the method, and the copy in TCRdb shows in-frame clones only, minus some. The sample lists 200,000 to 250,000 clones; about 80% were seen once. Sequencing used PBMCs. These receptors all stem from a woman between 35 and 50 years old in good health and CMV-seropositive.

This clone was seen a handful of times. The genes are TRBV6-1 and TRBJ1-2, with D unclear. Germline CDR1 reads MNHNS; CDR2 reads SASEGT. CDR3 size: 18 residues. Trimming pared 0 bases from V and 0 bases from J, leaving 17 bases between. CDR3 in DNA: TGTGCCAGCAGTGAAGCGCGGTTTGTTGCGGGAGCTAACTATGGCTACACCTTC. Amino acids: CASSEARFVAGANYGYTF.

This clone was recorded only once. This rearrangement joins TRBV29-1 to TRBJ2-2; 8 positions agree with TRBD1. This CDR3 comprises 13 residues. Germline CDR1 SQVTM, CDR2 ANQGSEA. The V and J ends lost 7 bases and 4 bases, in that order; junction bases with no gene match: 5. CDR3 sequence reads: CSGRTGGTGELFF. CDR3 DNA sequence: TGCAGCGGAAGAACAGGGGGCACCGGGGAGCTGTTTTTT.

The V call is TRBV29-1, the J call TRBJ2-1; maybe TRBD1 (6 bases). CDR3 length: 13 amino acids. Per germline, CDR1 SQVTM and CDR2 ANQGSEA. With 5 bases removed from V and 8 bases from J, the gap between germline ends came to 16 bases. CDR3 sequence: CSVLITGRHEQFF. The CDR3 DNA reads as TGCAGCGTTTTAATTACAGGGAGACATGAGCAGTTCTTC.

The rearrangement uses TRBV2 and TRBJ1-2; D is unresolved. V was clipped by 2 bases and J by 2 bases, with 9 bases between them. The CDR3 is 14 amino acids. CDR1 is SNHLY and CDR2 is FYNNEI in the germline V gene. The CDR3 region is CASSESGGNYGYTF. CDR3 DNA sequence: TGTGCCAGCAGTGAAAGCGGTGGGAACTATGGCTACACCTTC.

V usage is TRBV11-2 and J usage is TRBJ2-1; 8 bases are a match to TRBD2. This CDR3 region has 16 residues. Germline V gives CDR1 SGHAT, CDR2 FQNNGV. Losses at the gene ends were 0 bases for V and 4 bases for J; bases not matched to a gene: 5. The CDR3 nucleotides read TGTGCCAGCAGCTTAGAGACTAGCGTAAAGTACAATGAGCAGTTCTTC. As protein: CASSLETSVKYNEQFF.

The chain recombines TRBV5-4 with TRBJ1-2, with 8 bases matching TRBD1. Germline values: CDR1 SGHNT, CDR2 YYREEE (reference sequence). V lost 7 bases, J lost 2 bases, and 4 bases stayed unmatched. The CDR3 extends over 13 amino acids. CDR3 region: CASHQGANYGYTF. In nucleotides, the CDR3 is TGTGCCAGCCACCAGGGGGCAAACTATGGCTACACCTTC.

V and J are TRBV19 and TRBJ1-2; D perhaps matches TRBD1 (5 bases). Germline CDR1 LNHDA, CDR2 SQIVND (reference sequence). Trimming removed 9 bases from V and 0 bases from J, with 14 bases in between. The CDR3 totals 14 residues. In nucleotides, the CDR3 is TGTGCCAGCCAGACAGCCTTGACTAACTATGGCTACACCTTC. Translated, it gives CASQTALTNYGYTF.

The chain has TRBV29-1 and TRBJ2-2, with 10 bases lining up with TRBD1. The CDR3 spans 13 residues. CDR1 is SQVTM, CDR2 ANQGSEA, per germline. J gave up 7 bases and V 7 bases, and 6 bases lay outside the gene matches. The CDR3 sequence is CSASGTGVGELFF. In DNA form, the CDR3 reads TGCAGCGCCTCTGGGACAGGGGTCGGGGAGCTGTTTTTT.

The genes are TRBV18 and TRBJ2-3; 13 bases agree with TRBD2. V trimming: 0 bases; J trimming: 2 bases; junction bases outside the gene matches: 2. The germline gives CDR1 KGHSH, CDR2 LQKENI. The CDR3 runs 17 residues. CDR3 sequence reads: CASSPPGLAGYTDTQYF. The CDR3 nucleotides read TGTGCCAGCTCACCACCGGGACTAGCGGGGTACACAGATACGCAGTATTTT.

V usage is TRBV6-4 and J usage is TRBJ1-3; possible D gene TRBD1, 6 bases. The CDR3 length is 16 residues. Germline assignment: CDR1 MRHNA and CDR2 SNTAGT. The V end lost 0 bases, the J end lost 3 bases, and 12 bases lay between the germline ends. CDR3 loop: CASSDSIRGSGNTIYF. The CDR3 DNA reads TGTGCCAGCAGTGACTCGATCAGGGGTAGTGGAAACACCATATATTTT.

For the CDR3, the DNA is TGTGCCACCAGCAGGGGTACAGCAAGGTACAATGAGCAGTTCTTC. Amino acids: CATSRGTARYNEQFF. V usage is TRBV15 and J usage is TRBJ2-1; no reliable D call. CDR1 is LNHNV, CDR2 YYDKDF, per germline (reference sequence). Trimming shortened V by 3 bases and J by 4 bases, and 13 bases separated the two germline ends. The CDR3 has 15 amino acids.

This chain links TRBV13 with TRBJ2-5, with TRBD2 matching 11 bases. The end of the DNA aligns better with TRBJ2-7, so the J call may be wrong. Germline assignment: CDR1 PRHDT and CDR2 FYEKMQ (reference sequence). The CDR3 totals 15 residues. CDR3 in amino acids: CASRKLAGASYEQYF. The CDR3 coding sequence is TGTGCCAGCCGGAAACTAGCGGGGGCCTCCTACGAGCAGTACTTC.

CDR3 DNA: TGCAGCGTGGGGGGCGGGGAGGGTCAGCCCCAGCATTTT. Residues: CSVGGGEGQPQHF. V gene TRBV29-1 combines with J gene TRBJ1-5; D perhaps matches TRBD1 (6 bases). V dropped 6 bases and J dropped 6 bases, with 15 bases sitting between them. The CDR3 runs to 13 residues. Germline V gives CDR1 SQVTM, CDR2 ANQGSEA.

V gene TRBV11-3 combines with J gene TRBJ2-1, with D possibly being TRBD2 (5 bases). Germline V gene data show CDR1 as SGHNT and CDR2 as YENEEA. The CDR3 spans 15 residues. V lost 3 bases and J 6 bases, leaving 15 bases between the germline ends. The CDR3, as DNA: TGTGCCAGCAGCTTTAACCCCGCTAGCCTCAATGAGCAGTTCTTC. It encodes CASSFNPASLNEQFF.

The rearrangement joins TRBV7-9 to TRBJ1-1; no reliable D call. Germline V CDR1 and CDR2: SEHNR, FQNEAQ (reference sequence). V shed 5 bases and J shed 1 base, with 14 bases lying between them. The CDR3 covers 15 residues. The CDR3 loop reads CASSPKPAGNTEAFF. The CDR3 DNA sequence: TGTGCCAGCAGCCCCAAACCCGCGGGGAACACTGAAGCTTTCTTT.

The chain employs TRBV30 and TRBJ2-2, with D perhaps matching TRBD2 (6 bases). CDR3 size: 14 residues. The V end was cut by 3 bases, the J end by 5 bases, with 13 bases between. Germline lookup yields CDR1 GTSNPN and CDR2 SVGIG (reference sequence). The CDR3: CAWRVSGRTGELFF. For the CDR3, the DNA is TGTGCCTGGAGGGTTTCGGGGAGGACCGGGGAGCTGTTTTTT. Supplemented by reference TRBV30 and TRBJ2-2, the full variable domain reads SQTIHQWPATLVQPVGSPLSLECTVEGTSNPNLYWYRQAAGRGLQLLFYSVGIGQISSEVPQNLSASRPQDRQFILSSKKLLLSDSGFYLCAWRVSGRTGELFFGEGSRLTVL.

V and J are TRBV7-9 and TRBJ1-2, with 8 bases matching TRBD1. V dropped 5 bases and J dropped 4; count of bases not matched to a gene: 9. This CDR3 is 15 amino acids long. Germline V lookup: CDR1 SEHNR, CDR2 FQNEAQ (reference sequence). The CDR3 region is CASSPRDRNVYGYTF. CDR3 DNA: TGTGCCAGCAGCCCACGGGACAGGAACGTCTATGGCTACACCTTC.

In its sample, this clone was seen a few times. The rearrangement joins TRBV6-6 to TRBJ2-1; no definite D call. Trimming pared 5 bases from V and 5 bases from J, leaving 4 bases between. CDR3 length equals 11 residues. Germline V gene sequence: CDR1 MNHNY, CDR2 SVGAGI (reference sequence). CDR3 nucleotide sequence: TGTGCCAGCAGTCATCACAATGAGCAGTTCTTC. Protein: CASSHHNEQFF.